The 22 T cell receptor beta chains below come from one sample, sequenced in a study of technical replicates of blood from several donors. Here immunoSEQ multiplex PCR was the method, and the copy in TCRdb shows in-frame clones only, minus some. The table shows 85,000 to 100,000 clones, with under 97% occurring only once. The sequencing input was T cells isolated from PBMCs. These receptors came from a human donor in good health.

This chain connects TRBV6-1 to TRBJ2-7; possibly TRBD1 for D (6 bases). Germline V gives CDR1 MNHNS, CDR2 SASEGT. Between the trimmed V and J ends, which lost 2 bases and 3 bases, there was a span of 11 bases. The CDR3 length is 14 residues. The CDR3 is CASSERGQNYEQYF. In nucleotides, the CDR3 is TGTGCCAGCAGTGAACGAGGACAGAACTACGAGCAGTACTTC.

The V gene is TRBV18, the J gene TRBJ1-2; no reliable D call. Between the trimmed V and J ends, which lost 3 bases and 0 bases, there was a span of 11 bases. Germline V gives CDR1 KGHSH, CDR2 LQKENI. This CDR3 is built from 15 residues. CDR3 in amino acids: CASSPEDGSNYGYTF. The CDR3 DNA sequence: TGTGCCAGCTCACCGGAGGACGGCTCTAACTATGGCTACACCTTC.

The chain has TRBV4-1 and TRBJ2-2; TRBD1 matches 7 bases. V gave up 8 bases and J gave up 0 bases; unmatched junction bases: 9. The CDR3 is made up of 16 amino acids. Germline loops: CDR1 MGHRA, CDR2 YSYEKL. The CDR3 coding sequence is TGCGCCAGCGGCAGGGGACAGATAACGAACACCGGGGAGCTGTTTTTT. It translates to CASGRGQITNTGELFF.

For this clone: A junction end diverges from the germline sequence, so it may reflect a read error. The chain recombines TRBV19 with TRBJ1-2; D is undetermined. Germline V gene sequence: CDR1 LNHDA, CDR2 SQIVND (reference sequence). CDR3 length equals 12 residues. The CDR3, as DNA: TGTGCCAGTAGTGTAGAGGGCAGAAACTACACCTTC. This gives the protein CASSVEGRNYTF.

In this sample, this clone turned up once. The chain employs TRBV4-1 and TRBJ1-5; D ambiguous. The germline V gene has CDR1 MGHRA and CDR2 YSYEKL. There are 14 residues in the CDR3. The V end lost 5 bases, the J end lost 2 bases, and 10 bases lay between the germline ends. DNA of the CDR3: TGCGCCAGCAGCGAGAGGGTTGGCAATCAGCCCCAGCATTTT. This encodes CASSERVGNQPQHF.

The chain is built from TRBV5-5 and TRBJ2-2; D is undetermined. V lost 2 bases and J lost 0, with 11 bases in between. The length of the CDR3 is 16 residues. CDR1 and CDR2 (germline): SGHKS, YYEKEE (reference sequence). CDR3 coding DNA: TGTGCCAGCAGCTTTGGCAGGATTACGAACACCGGGGAGCTGTTTTTT. Its protein is CASSFGRITNTGELFF.

This chain connects TRBV4-1 to TRBJ1-2, with TRBD1 identical over 7 bases. CDR1 is MGHRA, CDR2 YSYEKL, per germline. Losses at the gene ends were 1 base for V and 8 bases for J; bases not matched to a gene: 4. This CDR3 is built from 13 residues. DNA of the CDR3: TGCGCCAGCAGCCAAGGGACAGGCGGGGGCTACACCTTC. Translation: CASSQGTGGGYTF.

The chain joins TRBV6-5 to TRBJ2-3, with D possibly TRBD2 on 6 matching bases. The germline V and J ends were trimmed by 0 bases and 5 bases, with 15 bases remaining between them. Germline V gene lookup returns CDR1 MNHEY and CDR2 SVGAGI. The CDR3 contains 16 residues. The CDR3 protein is CASSYSRRGRLDTQYF. The CDR3 DNA sequence: TGTGCCAGCAGTTACTCGCGGCGGGGTCGCCTAGATACGCAGTATTTT.

This rearrangement joins TRBV27 to TRBJ1-2; possibly TRBD1 for D (6 bases). CDR3 length: 12 amino acids. Trimming left V 5 bases short and J 8 bases short, with 12 bases between. Germline V gene lookup returns CDR1 MNHEY and CDR2 SMNVEV (reference sequence). The CDR3 DNA follows: TGTGCCAGCAGTGCTGCAGGGGTAGGCTACACCTTC. This codes for CASSAAGVGYTF.

This chain uses TRBV7-8 with TRBJ2-4; TRBD2 matches at 13 bases. V shed 5 bases and J 1 base; nucleotides not matched to a gene: 8. The CDR3 is made up of 18 amino acids. Germline V CDR1 and CDR2: SGHVS, FQNEAQ. This CDR3 reads CASSPGLAGEAAKNIQYF. CDR3 DNA sequence: TGTGCCAGCAGCCCCGGACTAGCGGGAGAGGCGGCCAAAAACATTCAGTACTTC.

The CDR3 loop reads CASSLPDRALGYTF. In DNA form, the CDR3 reads TGTGCCAGCAGTTTGCCCGACAGGGCTCTAGGCTACACCTTC. The rearrangement joins TRBV28 to TRBJ1-2; 7 nucleotides align to TRBD1. Germline lookup yields CDR1 MDHEN and CDR2 SYDVKM. CDR3 length: 14 residues. Trimming removed 3 bases from V and 8 bases from J; junction bases left unmatched: 9.

V usage is TRBV9 and J usage is TRBJ2-1; TRBD2 aligns across 9 bases. The J segment lost 7 bases and the V segment lost 0 bases, leaving 5 bases of the junction unmatched. Germline V lookup: CDR1 SGDLS, CDR2 YYNGEE. This CDR3 contains 15 residues. This CDR3 is CASSVASREGNEQFF. CDR3 DNA: TGTGCCAGCAGCGTAGCTTCGCGGGAGGGGAATGAGCAGTTCTTC.

This chain uses TRBV27 with TRBJ2-1; weak D call: TRBD2 (5 bases). The CDR3 has 15 residues. V gave up 6 bases and J gave up 0 bases, with 12 bases separating them. The germline V gene encodes CDR1 MNHEY and CDR2 SMNVEV (reference sequence). The CDR3 loop is CASRGDWISYNEQFF. CDR3 coding DNA: TGTGCCAGCAGGGGAGACTGGATCTCCTACAATGAGCAGTTCTTC.

This clone was detected only once. The chain uses TRBV5-1 and TRBJ2-5, with D tentatively TRBD2 (5 bases). The CDR3 is 16 residues long. Trimming removed 0 bases at V and 2 bases at J, with 14 bases between. The germline gives CDR1 SGHRS, CDR2 YFSETQ. CDR3 coding DNA: TGCGCCAGCAGCTTGGTTCCTGGGAGATTACAAGAGACCCAGTACTTC. It codes for CASSLVPGRLQETQYF.

This clone was seen just once. The V call is TRBV7-9, the J call TRBJ2-1; 9 positions match TRBD2. This CDR3 region has 16 residues. V gave up 3 bases and J gave up 3 bases; unmatched junction bases: 6. Germline V lookup: CDR1 SEHNR, CDR2 FQNEAQ (reference sequence). The CDR3 region has the DNA TGTGCCAGCAGCTTTCGGACTAGCGAGTTCTACAATGAGCAGTTCTTC. Translated, it gives CASSFRTSEFYNEQFF.

The gene calls are TRBV7-8 and TRBJ2-1; D uncertain. Trimming took off 0 bases at V and 10 bases at J, with 13 bases between the two ends. CDR3 length: 14 amino acids. Looked up from germline, CDR1 is SGHVS and CDR2 is FQNEAQ. The CDR3 is CASSLATVGREQFF. CDR3 nucleotide sequence: TGTGCCAGCAGCTTAGCAACAGTAGGAAGAGAGCAGTTCTTC.

J is TRBJ2-6 and V is TRBV30; TRBD1 is a possible D gene (5 bases). V shed 4 bases and J shed 1 base, with 11 bases lying between them. The CDR3 runs to 15 residues. Germline V gene lookup returns CDR1 GTSNPN and CDR2 SVGIG (reference sequence). The CDR3 sequence is CAWNAGYSGANVLTF. As DNA, the CDR3 is TGTGCCTGGAATGCAGGGTATTCTGGGGCCAACGTCCTGACTTTC.

The rearrangement links TRBV4-2 to TRBJ2-2; D may be TRBD1 (6 bases). The germline CDR1 and CDR2 sequences are LGHNA and YNFKEQ. The CDR3 length is 14 residues. V lost 0 bases and J 5 bases, leaving 7 bases between the germline ends. The CDR3 sequence: CASSQERGTGELFF. CDR3 coding DNA: TGTGCCAGCAGCCAAGAAAGGGGGACCGGGGAGCTGTTTTTT.

The chain recombines TRBV7-9 with TRBJ2-3, with TRBD1 matching 10 bases. V trimming: 3 bases; J trimming: 6 bases; junction bases outside the gene matches: 15. The CDR3 spans 18 residues. The V gene's germline CDR1 is SEHNR and CDR2 FQNEAQ (reference sequence). The CDR3 DNA reads TGTGCCAGCAGCTTTCCTTACATTGGGACAGGGGCAGCGGATACGCAGTATTTT. It yields the protein CASSFPYIGTGAADTQYF.

The chain employs TRBV10-2 and TRBJ2-3; 9 nucleotides align to TRBD2. J lost 1 base, V lost 4 bases, and 3 bases had no gene match. This CDR3 is built from 15 residues. Looked up from germline, CDR1 is WSHSY and CDR2 is SAAADI. The CDR3 nucleotides are TGCGCCAGCAGTGGAGGCGGGAGGGGCACAGATACGCAGTATTTT. Encoded protein: CASSGGGRGTDTQYF.

The J gene is TRBJ2-2, the V gene TRBV5-1; D might be TRBD1 (6 bases). Germline V CDR1 and CDR2: SGHRS, YFSETQ. V was clipped by 9 bases and J by 0 bases, with 9 bases between them. The CDR3 has 13 amino acids. CDR3 sequence: CATGTTNTGELFF. In nucleotides, the CDR3 is TGCGCCACAGGGACAACGAACACCGGGGAGCTGTTTTTT. The full variable domain, its missing parts supplied by reference TRBV5-1 and TRBJ2-2, is KAGVTQTPRYLIKTRGQQVTLSCSPISGHRSVSWYQQTPGQGLQFLFEYFSETQRNKGNFPGRFSGRQFSNSRSEMNVSTLELGDSALYLCATGTTNTGELFFGEGSRLTVL.

This rearrangement joins TRBV9 to TRBJ1-1; D call uncertain. V lost 0 bases to trimming and J lost 4 bases, with 7 bases between them. Germline values: CDR1 SGDLS, CDR2 YYNGEE. The CDR3 runs 13 residues. CDR3 residues: CASSVALSTEAFF. The CDR3 nucleotides read TGTGCCAGCAGCGTAGCTTTGAGCACTGAAGCTTTCTTT.